This T cell receptor beta chain was profiled in a study of blood T cell repertoires in COVID-19. Study-level information: Acute-phase and convalescent COVID-19 samples originated in the United States, Italy and Spain. PBMCs, B-cell-depleted T cells, or T cells were the source of the cDNA or gDNA that made up the material.

The CDR3 consists of 17 residues. CDR1 is SEHNR and CDR2 is FQNEAQ in the germline V gene (reference sequence). V shed 4 bases and J shed 0 bases, with 16 bases lying between them. The Seattle patients joined while their infection was active and were tracked longitudinally afterward. How the authors handled the data: Amplification from reference gene primers served as the basis for estimated nucleated cell counts. This table comes from immunoSEQ multiplex PCR, and its TCRdb copy is limited to in-frame clones, with some not included. The V and J calls and the clone size are those of that table, but D and trimming were determined from the DNA. The sample has some 69,000 clones; around 91% are singletons.

Input material: peripheral blood. V is TRBV7-9 and J is TRBJ1-3; TRBD1 is a possible D gene (5 bases). The origin of this receptor is a man aged 45-65 years with COVID-19, enrolled during active disease. The CDR3 coding sequence is TGTGCCAGCAGCTCGCAGACGGACATTAACTCTGGAAACACCATATATTTT. It is translated as CASSSQTDINSGNTIYF.